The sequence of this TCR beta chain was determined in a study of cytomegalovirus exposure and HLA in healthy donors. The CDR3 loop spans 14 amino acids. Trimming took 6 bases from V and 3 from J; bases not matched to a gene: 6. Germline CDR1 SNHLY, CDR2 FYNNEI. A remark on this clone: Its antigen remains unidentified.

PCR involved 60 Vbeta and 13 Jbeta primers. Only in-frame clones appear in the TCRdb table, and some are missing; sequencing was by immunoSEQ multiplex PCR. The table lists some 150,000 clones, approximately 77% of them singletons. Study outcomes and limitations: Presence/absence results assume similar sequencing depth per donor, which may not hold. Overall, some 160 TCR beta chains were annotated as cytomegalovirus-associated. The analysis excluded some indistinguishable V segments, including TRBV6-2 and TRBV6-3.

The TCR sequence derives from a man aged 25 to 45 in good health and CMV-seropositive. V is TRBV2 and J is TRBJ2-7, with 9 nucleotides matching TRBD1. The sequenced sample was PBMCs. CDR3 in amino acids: CASRKGQGNYEQYF. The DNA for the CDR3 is TGTGCCAGCAGAAAGGGACAGGGAAACTACGAGCAGTACTTC.